The 14 T cell receptor beta chains in this list originate from one sample, sequenced in a study of T cell repertoires in cytomegalovirus infection. Their antigens are not known. TCRdb used MiXCR to reprocess the reads, holding one entry per CDR3 protein. This table has roughly 80,000 distinct CDR3 sequences, roughly 40% appearing once. The sample in question was CD8+ T cells from cultured PBMCs, obtained from culture after CMV antigen stimulation. All receptors come from a human donor in good health (CMV status not recorded). Some clones in this sample may be carry-over from other donors' samples.

The genes are TRBV28 and TRBJ2-3; the match to TRBD2 covers 11 bases. With 3 bases clipped from V and 0 bases from J, the junction kept 5 bases outside the gene matches. The germline V gene encodes CDR1 MDHEN and CDR2 SYDVKM. CDR3 length: 17 residues. As DNA, the CDR3 is TGTGCCAGCAGTTTGCCTAGCGGGGGGATTAGCACAGATACGCAGTATTTT. This translates into CASSLPSGGISTDTQYF.

This clonotype showed up just a few times. The chain recombines TRBV28 with TRBJ1-5; D is unclear. The germline gives CDR1 MDHEN, CDR2 SYDVKM. The V and J ends lost 2 bases and 11 bases respectively, with 10 bases between them. CDR3 length: 12 residues. The chain's CDR3 is CASSLQALAQHF. CDR3 bases: TGTGCCAGCAGTTTACAGGCCCTAGCCCAGCATTTT.

This clonotype was found a few times. The rearrangement links TRBV7-6 to TRBJ2-5; 8 bases match TRBD2. The CDR3 has 15 amino acids. Looked up from germline, CDR1 is SGHVS and CDR2 is FNYEAQ. Trimming removed 4 bases from V and 5 bases from J; junction bases left unmatched: 9. The CDR3 DNA sequence: TGTGCCAGCAGCTCCCTCGAGGCGGGAGGTGAGACCCAGTACTTC. Translated: CASSSLEAGGETQYF.

This clonotype is a singleton in its sample. For the CDR3, the DNA is TGTGCCAGCAGTGGTACCCCGCCGAGCGGGGGCTACAATGAGCAGTTCTTC. Translating gives CASSGTPPSGGYNEQFF. This rearrangement joins TRBV27 to TRBJ2-1, with 8 bases that match TRBD2. From germline, CDR1 is MNHEY and CDR2 SMNVEV (reference sequence). The V and J ends lost 5 bases and 3 bases, in that order; junction bases with no gene match: 12. This CDR3 has 17 amino acids.

The CDR3 nucleotides read TGTGCCAGCAGTTTTTCGGGGACAGGGATCACTGAAGCTTTCTTT. Translated, it gives CASSFSGTGITEAFF. The chain joins TRBV28 to TRBJ1-1, with 9 positions matching TRBD1. With V trimmed by 3 bases and J by 4 bases, 6 bases remained unmatched. The CDR3 spans 15 residues. From germline, CDR1 is MDHEN and CDR2 SYDVKM.

The rearrangement uses TRBV11-2 and TRBJ1-2, with TRBD1 matching over 8 bases. From germline, CDR1 is SGHAT and CDR2 FQNNGV. After removal of 1 base from V and 4 bases from J, the junction contained 2 bases not matched to a gene. CDR3 size: 14 residues. CDR3 loop: CASSLGQGTYGYTF. The CDR3 nucleotides read TGTGCCAGCAGCTTAGGACAGGGGACCTATGGCTACACCTTC.

This clonotype has a count of ten or more. This rearrangement joins TRBV7-6 to TRBJ1-2; D is possibly TRBD1 (5 bases). Between the trimmed V and J ends, which lost 4 bases and 8 bases, there was a span of 17 bases. This CDR3 contains 14 residues. CDR1 SGHVS and CDR2 FNYEAQ come from the germline V gene. The DNA for the CDR3 is TGTGCCAGCAGCTCGACTCAGGTGGGGACCGGCTACACCTTC. It codes for CASSSTQVGTGYTF.

In its sample, this clonotype was seen a few times. V usage is TRBV27 and J usage is TRBJ2-2, with D unclear. Looked up from germline, CDR1 is MNHEY and CDR2 is SMNVEV (reference sequence). Trimming took off 3 bases at V and 5 bases at J, with 13 bases between the two ends. This CDR3 comprises 15 residues. CDR3 coding DNA: TGTGCCAGCAGTTTGACCGAACAAATAACCGGGGAGCTGTTTTTT. Protein: CASSLTEQITGELFF.

This rearrangement joins TRBV20-1 to TRBJ1-2, with 8 positions matching TRBD1. The CDR3 loop spans 16 amino acids. CDR1 and CDR2 from the germline V gene are DFQATT and SNEGSKA (reference sequence). The V segment lost 5 bases and the J segment 1 base; nucleotides outside the gene matches: 12. This CDR3 is CSAGGTGRTVNYGYTF. Here the CDR3 DNA reads TGCAGTGCTGGAGGGACAGGCCGAACAGTTAACTATGGCTACACCTTC.

This chain connects TRBV7-9 to TRBJ1-4; the match to TRBD1 covers 8 bases. The junction had 7 bases not matched to a gene; V was cut back by 5 bases and J by 8 bases. CDR1 SEHNR and CDR2 FQNEAQ come from the germline V gene (reference sequence). The CDR3 is made up of 14 amino acids. In DNA form, the CDR3 reads TGTGCCAGCAGCGGACAGGGTGGGGACGAAAAACTGTTTTTT. This gives the protein CASSGQGGDEKLFF.

This chain uses TRBV6-1 with TRBJ1-1, with 7 bases identical to TRBD1. Germline V gene lookup returns CDR1 MNHNS and CDR2 SASEGT. The CDR3 extends over 16 amino acids. The J segment lost 0 bases and the V segment lost 0 bases, leaving 4 bases of the junction unmatched. Here the CDR3 reads CASSEAGQPMNTEAFF. As DNA, the CDR3 is TGTGCCAGCAGTGAAGCGGGACAGCCGATGAACACTGAAGCTTTCTTT.

As for this clonotype: One end of the junction does not line up with germline, which may come from a read error. This CDR3 reads CASTLRGRSNQPQHF. CDR3 bases: TGTGCCAGCACTTTAAGGGGGAGAAGCAATCAGCCCCAGCATTTT. The chain employs TRBV28 and TRBJ1-5, with D possibly matching TRBD1 (6 bases). This CDR3 comprises 15 residues. Per the germline V gene, CDR1 is MDHEN and CDR2 is SYDVKM. The full variable domain, in which reference TRBV28 and TRBJ1-5 provide the parts outside the CDR3, is DVKVTQSSRYLVKRTGEKVFLECVQDMDHENMFWYRQDPGLGLRLIYFSYDVKMKEKGDIPEGYSVSREKKERFSLILESASTNQTSMYLCASTLRGRSNQPQHFGDGTRLSIL.

This clonotype was detected only a few times. The chain uses TRBV7-6 and TRBJ2-1, with 14 bases aligning to TRBD2. The V gene's germline CDR1 is SGHVS and CDR2 FNYEAQ. Trimming cost V 5 bases and J 2 bases; bases outside gene matches: 5. This CDR3 is 17 amino acids long. CDR3 region: CASSQPTSGGAYNEQFF. The CDR3 DNA reads TGTGCCAGCAGCCAGCCGACTAGCGGGGGGGCCTACAATGAGCAGTTCTTC. Full variable domain (rest looked up from reference TRBV7-6 and TRBJ2-1): GAGVSQSPRYKVTKRGQDVALRCDPISGHVSLYWYRQALGQGPEFLTYFNYEAQQDKSGLPNDRFSAERPEGSISTLTIQRTEQRDSAMYRCASSQPTSGGAYNEQFFGPGTRLTVL.

In this sample, this clonotype turned up a few times. As DNA, the CDR3 is TGCAGCGTTGAAGACAGGTCTAACTATGGCTACACCTTC. Translated, it gives CSVEDRSNYGYTF. V and J are TRBV29-1 and TRBJ1-2; D uncertain. This CDR3 has 13 residues. Trimming removed 0 bases from V and 0 bases from J, with 5 bases in between. The germline V gene has CDR1 SQVTM and CDR2 ANQGSEA. The variable domain in full, completed from reference TRBV29-1 and TRBJ1-2, reads SAVISQKPSRDICQRGTSLTIQCQVDSQVTMMFWYRQQPGQSLTLIATANQGSEATYESGFVIDKFPISRPNLTFSTLTVSNMSPEDSSIYLCSVEDRSNYGYTFGSGTRLTVV.